This T cell receptor beta chain derives from a study of blood T cell repertoires in COVID-19. Background on the study: Both acute and convalescent COVID-19 samples were obtained from the United States, Italy and Spain.

Original processing methods: Estimated nucleated cell counts came from reference gene primer amplification. Only in-frame clones appear in the TCRdb table, and some are missing; sequencing was by immunoSEQ multiplex PCR. D and trimming come from the DNA, and the V and J calls and clone size come from that table. The sample has about 110,000 clones, over 75% seen once; the top ten hold about 7%. The sequence was collected from a woman in her forties or fifties with acute or convalescent COVID-19. The sequencing sample was made of peripheral blood.

As DNA, the CDR3 is TGTGCCAGCAGCCTAACAGGGGGTGGATGGAATGAAGCTTTCTTT. Encoded protein: CASSLTGGGWNEAFF. The chain combines TRBV7-2 with TRBJ1-1; 8 nucleotides match TRBD1. V dropped 5 bases and J dropped 7; count of bases not matched to a gene: 12. This CDR3 is 15 amino acids long. Germline V CDR1 and CDR2: SGHTA, FQGNSA.